This T cell receptor (beta chain) was captured by sequencing in a study of CXCR3-negative and CXCR3-positive naive CD8 T cells (dated by TCRdb to between 2018 and 2021). For the study in its entirety: In total, about 135 million TRB reads were obtained, corresponding to roughly 1.5 +/- 0.3 million reads per library. Diversity and physicochemical repertoire analyses covered over 10 donors pooled from two independent experiments. Naive subsets from about 5 donors and memory cells from 3 donors were included in the TRBV-TRBJ cluster analysis.

Notes on this clonotype: Its antigen remains undetermined.

For each CD8+ T cell subset, flow sorting was done in triplicate, and roughly 320,000 cells per subset went directly into RLT lysis buffer. To exclude memory contaminants, naive CD8+ T cells were stringently defined as CD45RO-CCR7+CD27+CD95-. Standard density gradient centrifugation was used to isolate peripheral blood mononuclear cells from buffy coats. Naive CXCR3-negative and CXCR3-positive CD8+ T cells were flow-sorted using a FACSAria III. Total RNA was extracted from sorted cells using an RNeasy Mini Kit. General findings and caveats noted by the study authors: Within the same donor, TRBV-TRBJ usage looked similar between naive CXCR3-negative and CXCR3-positive cells, but memory cells had distinct patterns. CXCR3 expression partially decreased after cryopreservation, so most assays used freshly isolated PBMCs. Surface CD5, linked to self-reactivity in mice, was comparable between naive subsets; TCR interaction strength was therefore also inferred from TRB CDR3 physicochemical properties. TRB CDR3s from CXCR3-positive naive cells showed higher hydrophobicity (lower Kidera factor 4), lower energy, and higher strength and volume indices than CXCR3-negative naive cells. Both naive subsets had comparably high repertoire diversity, while memory CD8+ T cells had much lower repertoire diversity.

Sequencing instrument: NextSeq 550. The Human TCR Profiling Kit (MiLaboratory) was used to make UMI-labeled 5' RACE TRB cDNA libraries. The full amount of extracted RNA was used for cDNA synthesis, and the full amount of resulting cDNA was used for PCR amplification. Libraries were prepared in parallel using an identical number of PCR cycles. Concerning the study's data processing: MIGEC and MiXCR extracted about 50,000 +/- 10,000 unique UMI-labeled TRB cDNA molecules per library, requiring at least two reads per UMI. On average, approximately 40,000 +/- 10,000 functional in-frame TRB CDR3 nucleotide clonotypes lacking stop codons were found per library. After each sample was downsampled to 5000 UMI-labeled TRB molecules, VDJtools was used to calculate diversity metrics such as normalized Shannon-Wiener and Chao1. For the central five CDR3 residues, VDJtools calculated physicochemical properties weighted by clonotype size, namely interaction energy, strength, volume and Kidera factor 4. TCRdb reprocessed the reads into one record per CDR3 protein sequence, lacking DNA. The V and J calls come from TCRdb's annotation, not from the publication. Per the sample table, the count is over 70,000 distinct CDR3 sequences. The biggest ten clones account for around 0.58% of the sample.

The CDR3 numbers 12 residues from cysteine through phenylalanine. There is no recorded DNA. The germline V gene sets CDR1 to SQVTM and CDR2 to ANQGSEA. Material for sequencing was naive CXCR3+ CD8+ T cells from blood. Reading the label with the study, this specimen's cell subset or site is: CD45RO-CCR7+CD27+CD95- naive CD8+ T cells expressing CXCR3 (TNR3+). The rearranged segments are TRBV29-1 and TRBJ1-2; the D call from TCRdb, TRBD1, cannot be confirmed without DNA. This TCR was recovered from a human donor in good health. Some clones in this sample may be carry-over from other donors' samples. Here the CDR3 is given as CSVPGTNYGYTF.